Shown below are 14 T cell receptor beta chains from a single sample sequenced in a study of OX40 agonist ivuxolimab in advanced cancers. Repertoires were generated with immunoSEQ multiplex PCR, while TCRdb's copy carries only in-frame clones and drops some. The sample lists 34,000 or so clones; around nine tenths were seen once. This material consisted of CD4+ or CD8+ T cells sorted from blood, taken in a trial of the OX40 agonist ivuxolimab. These receptor sequences come from an adult with an advanced solid tumor such as melanoma, head and neck, liver or kidney cancer.

The chain joins TRBV9 to TRBJ2-1, with 8 bases that match TRBD2. The V gene's germline CDR1 is SGDLS and CDR2 YYNGEE. The CDR3 is made up of 17 amino acids. Losses at the gene ends were 0 bases for V and 8 bases for J; bases not matched to a gene: 13. CDR3 protein: CASSVVEGPGGMDEQFF. The CDR3 coding sequence is TGTGCCAGCAGCGTAGTGGAGGGTCCGGGAGGGATGGATGAGCAGTTCTTC.

The V call is TRBV27, the J call TRBJ2-3, with 8 bases fitting TRBD2. This CDR3 region has 16 residues. The V and J ends lost 0 bases and 7 bases, in that order; junction bases with no gene match: 9. Germline-derived CDR1 and CDR2 are MNHEY and SMNVEV (reference sequence). The chain's CDR3 is CASSLSGGGWMNTQYF. Here the CDR3 DNA reads TGTGCCAGCAGTTTATCTGGCGGGGGGTGGATGAATACGCAGTATTTT.

This chain links TRBV11-2 with TRBJ1-1; D unresolved. In germline, CDR1 is SGHAT, CDR2 FQNNGV. This CDR3 comprises 15 residues. V dropped 0 bases and J dropped 0 bases, with 8 bases sitting between them. CDR3 residues: CASSLETAVNTEAFF. The CDR3 DNA follows: TGTGCCAGCAGCTTAGAAACCGCGGTGAACACTGAAGCTTTCTTT.

The chain uses TRBV2 and TRBJ2-6; D is perhaps TRBD1 (5 bases). V lost 2 bases, J lost 0 bases, and 14 bases lay in between. The length of the CDR3 is 18 residues. Looked up from germline, CDR1 is SNHLY and CDR2 is FYNNEI. In DNA form, the CDR3 reads TGTGCCAGCAGTGAAATTCTACAGGCGAGCTCTGGGGCCAACGTCCTGACTTTC. Translating gives CASSEILQASSGANVLTF.

The chain combines TRBV28 with TRBJ2-5, with 10 bases identical to TRBD2. Germline loops: CDR1 MDHEN, CDR2 SYDVKM. The CDR3 has 15 residues. The junction had 5 bases not matched to a gene; V was cut back by 5 bases and J by 2 bases. The CDR3 DNA sequence: TGTGCCAGCAGTCCTAGCGGGAGTGGTCAAGAGACCCAGTACTTC. It encodes CASSPSGSGQETQYF.

The chain is built from TRBV28 and TRBJ2-7; 9 bases are a match to TRBD2. The ends lost 6 bases at V and 0 bases at J; junction bases unmatched: 9. This CDR3 spans 16 amino acids. Germline V gives CDR1 MDHEN, CDR2 SYDVKM. The CDR3 DNA is TGTGCCAGCAGCTTACCCGCGGGAGGGCCCTCCTACGAGCAGTACTTC. It codes for CASSLPAGGPSYEQYF.

The chain links TRBV27 to TRBJ2-5; 8 bases map to TRBD2. Trimming took 6 bases from V and 11 from J; bases not matched to a gene: 8. The CDR3 totals 12 residues. Germline CDR1 is MNHEY and CDR2 is SMNVEV (reference sequence). CDR3 in amino acids: CASSGGEEEQYF. CDR3 nucleotides: TGTGCCAGCAGCGGGGGGGAGGAGGAGCAGTACTTC.

The chain recombines TRBV27 with TRBJ2-5; the D gene is possibly TRBD2 (5 bases). This CDR3 spans 14 amino acids. V gave up 1 base and J gave up 5 bases, with 11 bases separating them. CDR1 is MNHEY and CDR2 is SMNVEV in the germline V gene (reference sequence). This CDR3 is CASSLYAGWETQYF. Here the CDR3 DNA reads TGTGCCAGCAGTTTATATGCGGGCTGGGAGACCCAGTACTTC.

The chain uses TRBV29-1 and TRBJ2-7, with D perhaps given as TRBD1 or TRBD2 (5 bases each). The CDR3 extends over 11 amino acids. Germline V gives CDR1 SQVTM, CDR2 ANQGSEA. V lost 7 bases and J 5 bases, leaving 12 bases between the germline ends. The CDR3 DNA reads TGCAGCGCACTCGGGGCAAACGAGCAGTACTTC. Amino acids: CSALGANEQYF.

The chain has TRBV25-1 and TRBJ2-5; the match to TRBD2 covers 8 bases. CDR1 and CDR2 from the germline V gene are MGHDK and SYGVNS. The CDR3 is made up of 15 amino acids. The J segment lost 1 base and the V segment lost 3 bases, leaving 4 bases of the junction unmatched. In nucleotides, the CDR3 is TGTGCCAGCAGTGACTGGGCGGGGGGCCAAGAGACCCAGTACTTC. This sequence encodes CASSDWAGGQETQYF.

This chain links TRBV2 with TRBJ1-3, with 7 bases fitting TRBD1. Germline V gene lookup returns CDR1 SNHLY and CDR2 FYNNEI. The length of the CDR3 is 13 residues. The J segment lost 4 bases and the V segment lost 7 bases, leaving 4 bases of the junction unmatched. CDR3 in amino acids: CASKTGQGNTIYF. The DNA for the CDR3 is TGTGCCAGCAAAACGGGACAGGGAAACACCATATATTTT.

The rearrangement links TRBV20-1 to TRBJ2-7, with D uncertain. Trimming cost V 3 bases and J 3 bases, with 6 bases left between them. Germline loops: CDR1 DFQATT, CDR2 SNEGSKA (reference sequence). The CDR3 sequence is 11 residues long. Written as DNA, the CDR3 is TGCAGTGCTAGTGAGGTCTACGAGCAGTACTTC. It encodes CSASEVYEQYF.

The gene calls are TRBV27 and TRBJ2-1, with TRBD2 as a possible D gene (6 bases). V was shortened by 4 bases and J by 9 bases, with 7 bases between the two germline ends. The CDR3 spans 11 residues. From germline, CDR1 is MNHEY and CDR2 SMNVEV (reference sequence). CDR3 sequence: CASSWGGEQFF. CDR3 nucleotides: TGTGCCAGCAGTTGGGGAGGTGAGCAGTTCTTC.

J is TRBJ1-1 and V is TRBV7-8; D perhaps matches TRBD1 (5 bases). Germline V gene lookup returns CDR1 SGHVS and CDR2 FQNEAQ. V was pared by 5 bases and J by 4 bases, with 8 bases between. This CDR3 comprises 12 residues. The CDR3 reads CASSQGSTEAFF. The CDR3 nucleotides are TGTGCCAGCAGCCAGGGCTCCACTGAAGCTTTCTTT.